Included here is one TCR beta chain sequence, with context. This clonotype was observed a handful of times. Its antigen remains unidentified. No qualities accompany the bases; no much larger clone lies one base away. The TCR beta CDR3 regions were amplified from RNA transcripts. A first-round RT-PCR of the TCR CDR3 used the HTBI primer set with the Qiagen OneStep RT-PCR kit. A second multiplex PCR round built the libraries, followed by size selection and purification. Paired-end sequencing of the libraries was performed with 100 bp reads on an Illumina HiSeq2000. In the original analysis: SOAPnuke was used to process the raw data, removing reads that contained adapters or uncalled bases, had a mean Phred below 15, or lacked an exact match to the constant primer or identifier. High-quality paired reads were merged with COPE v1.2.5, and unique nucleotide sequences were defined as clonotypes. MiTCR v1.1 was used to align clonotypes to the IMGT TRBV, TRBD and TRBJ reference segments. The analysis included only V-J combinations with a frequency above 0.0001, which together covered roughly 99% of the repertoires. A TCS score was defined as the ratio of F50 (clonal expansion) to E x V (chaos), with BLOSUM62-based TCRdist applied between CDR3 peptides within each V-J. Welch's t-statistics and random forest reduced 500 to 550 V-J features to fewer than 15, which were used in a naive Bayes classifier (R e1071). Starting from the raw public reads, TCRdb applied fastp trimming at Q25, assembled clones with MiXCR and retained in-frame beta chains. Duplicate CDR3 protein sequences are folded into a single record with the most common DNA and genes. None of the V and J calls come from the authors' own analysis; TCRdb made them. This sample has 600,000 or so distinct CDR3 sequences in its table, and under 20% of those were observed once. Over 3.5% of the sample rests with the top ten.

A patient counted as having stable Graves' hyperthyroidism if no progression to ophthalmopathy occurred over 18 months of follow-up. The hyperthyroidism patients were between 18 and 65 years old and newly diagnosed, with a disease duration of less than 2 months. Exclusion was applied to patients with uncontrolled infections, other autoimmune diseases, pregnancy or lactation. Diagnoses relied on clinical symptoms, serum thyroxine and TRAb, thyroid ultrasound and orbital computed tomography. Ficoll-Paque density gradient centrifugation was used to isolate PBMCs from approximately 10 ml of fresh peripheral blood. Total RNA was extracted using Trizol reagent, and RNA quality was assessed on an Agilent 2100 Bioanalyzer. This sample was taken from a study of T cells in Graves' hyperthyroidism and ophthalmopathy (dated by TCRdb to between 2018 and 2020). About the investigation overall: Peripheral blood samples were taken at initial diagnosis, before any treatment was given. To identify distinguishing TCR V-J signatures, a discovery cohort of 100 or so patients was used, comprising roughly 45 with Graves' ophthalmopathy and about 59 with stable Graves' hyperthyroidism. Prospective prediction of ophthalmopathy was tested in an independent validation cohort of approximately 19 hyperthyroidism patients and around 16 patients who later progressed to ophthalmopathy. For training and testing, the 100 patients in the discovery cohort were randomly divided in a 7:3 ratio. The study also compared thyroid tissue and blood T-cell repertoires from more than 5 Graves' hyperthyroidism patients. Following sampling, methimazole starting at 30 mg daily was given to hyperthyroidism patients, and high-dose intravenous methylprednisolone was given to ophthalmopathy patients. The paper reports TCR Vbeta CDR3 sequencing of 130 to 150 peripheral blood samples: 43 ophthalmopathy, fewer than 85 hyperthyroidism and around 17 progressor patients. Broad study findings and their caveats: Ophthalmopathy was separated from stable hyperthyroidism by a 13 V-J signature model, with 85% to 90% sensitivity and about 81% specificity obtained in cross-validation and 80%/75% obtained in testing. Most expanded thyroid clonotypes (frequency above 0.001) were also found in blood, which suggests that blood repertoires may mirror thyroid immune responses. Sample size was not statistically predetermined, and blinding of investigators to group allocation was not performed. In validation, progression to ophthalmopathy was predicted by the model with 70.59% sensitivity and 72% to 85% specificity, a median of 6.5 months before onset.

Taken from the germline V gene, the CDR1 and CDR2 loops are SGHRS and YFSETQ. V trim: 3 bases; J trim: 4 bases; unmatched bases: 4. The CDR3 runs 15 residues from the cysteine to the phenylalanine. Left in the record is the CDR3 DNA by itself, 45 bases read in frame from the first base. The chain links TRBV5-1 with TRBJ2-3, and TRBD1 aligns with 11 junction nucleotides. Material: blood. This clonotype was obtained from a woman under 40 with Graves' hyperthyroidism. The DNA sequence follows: TGCGCCAGCAGCTGGACAGGGGGCCCCGCAGATACGCAGTATTTT. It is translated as CASSWTGGPADTQYF.